The entry below describes one T cell receptor (beta chain). The CDR3 sequence is 16 residues long. Trimming left V 5 bases short and J 0 bases short, with 13 bases between. Germline V gene sequence: CDR1 PRHDT, CDR2 FYEKMQ (reference sequence). MiXCR, applied by TCRdb to the RT-PCR reads, yields one record per CDR3 protein. The table records 920,000 or so distinct CDR3 sequences, 15% to 20% of them present only once. This record comes from a study of patients and donors after allogeneic stem cell transplantation. The sequenced sample consisted of blood, either unsorted or a sorted T cell fraction (not recorded which). The chain combines TRBV13 with TRBJ2-2; D may correspond to TRBD1 or TRBD2 (5 bases each). The TCR sequence derives from a human donor who was either an allogeneic HSCT recipient or a stem cell or donor lymphocyte infusion donor (not recorded which). It is not recorded whose cells these are; they may come from a transplant donor. CDR3 in DNA: TGTGCCAGCAGCCCGGGTGAGGGGTCGAACACCGGGGAGCTGTTTTTT. It specifies CASSPGEGSNTGELFF.